The sequence of this TCR beta chain was determined in a study of OX40 agonist ivuxolimab in advanced cancers. General observations from the study: The study found among the lowest clonal expansion in partial responders at 0.1-3.0 mg/kg. The study observed clonal expansion of CD4+ and CD8+ blood T cells by week 6 at 0.1 to 3.0 mg/kg.

Regarding this clone: Antigen unknown.

The table came from immunoSEQ multiplex PCR; TCRdb's copy has only in-frame clones and leaves some out. The table lists about 110,000 clones, approximately 90% of them singletons, with about 1.2% in the top ten. The CDR3 is 13 residues long. V was trimmed by 2 bases and J by 6 bases, leaving 8 bases between them. Germline V gene sequence: CDR1 SGHNT, CDR2 YYREEE (reference sequence). This material consisted of CD4+ or CD8+ T cells sorted from blood, taken in a trial of the OX40 agonist ivuxolimab. This TCR was sampled from an adult with an advanced solid tumor such as melanoma, head and neck, liver or kidney cancer. The rearrangement uses TRBV5-4 and TRBJ2-2; tentatively, D is TRBD1 (5 bases). CDR3 residues: CASSFRQPGELFF. CDR3 DNA sequence: TGTGCCAGCAGCTTCAGACAGCCCGGGGAGCTGTTTTTT.